This T cell receptor (beta chain) originates from a study of CD8+ T cells in alopecia areata. About the research overall: The SALT score measured affected scalp surface percentage in treated patients. Findings and limits, study-wide: Throughout tofacitinib, many expanded lesional clones continued to persist in scalp and blood. Baseline CD8+ expansion's link to response remains uncertain, as there was one nonresponder. In lesional scalp, particularly from alopecia totalis/universalis, clonality was higher than in normal scalp.

The treatment: oral pan-JAK inhibitor, 5-10 mg twice daily. Extraction and reverse transcription of RNA yielded cDNA as the sequencing template. Profiling relied on immunoSEQ multiplex PCR, and the TCRdb table lists in-frame clones only, not all of them. This table holds approximately 300,000 clones, over 45% found once. CDR3 length equals 14 residues. V was shortened by 4 bases and J by 2 bases, with 11 bases between the two germline ends. Germline V gene sequence: CDR1 MNHEY, CDR2 SVGAGI. Of note for this clone: Its antigen is not identified.

The source of this sequence is a human donor with alopecia areata. The V and J genes are TRBV6-5 and TRBJ1-1, with D possibly being TRBD1 (6 bases). The sequenced sample was CD4+ T cells sorted from blood, obtained at week 24, from a patient treated with tofacitinib. The CDR3 DNA follows: TGTGCCAGCAGTTCAGGGGACCTCAACACTGAAGCTTTCTTT. Translation gives CASSSGDLNTEAFF.